This T cell receptor (beta chain) was retrieved from a study of T cells after yellow fever vaccination. The study's findings and limits: Among primary-vaccination clones, most reappeared after the booster, at approximately 97% for CD4 and about 90% for CD8.

As for this clonotype: Its specificity is unknown. A read error may account for a junction end that differs from germline.

TCRdb reprocessed the 5' RACE reads with MiXCR, giving one entry per CDR3 protein. This table has more than 450,000 distinct CDR3 sequences, roughly a fifth appearing once. CDR1 is SGHTA, CDR2 FQGTGA, per germline. The CDR3 loop spans 13 amino acids. The material sequenced was PBMCs, taken 21 days after the first yellow fever vaccination. V gene TRBV7-3 combines with J gene TRBJ2-1; perhaps TRBD2 as D (6 bases). This clonotype was sampled from a man in his late teens or twenties who received the YFV17D yellow fever vaccine. CDR3 residues: CASGLAAEGEQFF. Here the CDR3 DNA reads TGTGCCAGCGGCTTAGCGGCCGAGGGAGAGCAGTTCTTC.